This T cell receptor beta chain was obtained from a study of CD8+ T cells in alopecia areata. About the research overall: The drug, oral tofacitinib, was given to treated patients at 5 to 10 mg twice daily. Findings and caveats of the study: For lesional scalp, especially alopecia totalis/universalis, clonality was higher than in normal scalp.

This clone was seen only a few times. Its specificity is unknown. RNA was isolated and reverse transcribed to cDNA, the sequencing template. Measured with immunoSEQ multiplex PCR; TCRdb has only the in-frame clones, and not every one. The sample holds about 180,000 clones, around 63% seen once. The CDR3 length is 16 residues. The ends lost 4 bases at V and 1 base at J; junction bases unmatched: 6. CDR1 MNHNS and CDR2 SASEGT come from the germline V gene. Sequences were derived from CD4+ T cells sorted from blood, sampled at week 0. The TCR was taken from a human donor with alopecia areata. This sequence joins TRBV6-1 and TRBJ2-1; 8 bases are a match to TRBD1. CDR3 bases: TGTGCCAGCAGTGGATTAACAGGGGGGTCCTACAATGAGCAGTTCTTC. Translated: CASSGLTGGSYNEQFF.